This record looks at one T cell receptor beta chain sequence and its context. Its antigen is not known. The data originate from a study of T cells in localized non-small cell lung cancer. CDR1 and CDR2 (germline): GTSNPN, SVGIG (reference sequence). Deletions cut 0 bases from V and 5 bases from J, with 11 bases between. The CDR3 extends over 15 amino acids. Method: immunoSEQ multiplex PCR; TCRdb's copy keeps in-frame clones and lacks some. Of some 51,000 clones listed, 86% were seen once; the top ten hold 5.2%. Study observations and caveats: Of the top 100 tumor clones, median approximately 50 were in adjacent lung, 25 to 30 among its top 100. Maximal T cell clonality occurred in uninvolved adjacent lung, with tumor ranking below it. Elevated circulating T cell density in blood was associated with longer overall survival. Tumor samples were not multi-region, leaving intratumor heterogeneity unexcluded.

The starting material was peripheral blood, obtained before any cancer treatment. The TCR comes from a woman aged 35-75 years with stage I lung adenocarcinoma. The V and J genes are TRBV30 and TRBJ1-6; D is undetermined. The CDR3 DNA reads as TGTGCCTGGAGTGTTAAAAACGGACATAATTCACCCCTCCACTTT. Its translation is CAWSVKNGHNSPLHF.